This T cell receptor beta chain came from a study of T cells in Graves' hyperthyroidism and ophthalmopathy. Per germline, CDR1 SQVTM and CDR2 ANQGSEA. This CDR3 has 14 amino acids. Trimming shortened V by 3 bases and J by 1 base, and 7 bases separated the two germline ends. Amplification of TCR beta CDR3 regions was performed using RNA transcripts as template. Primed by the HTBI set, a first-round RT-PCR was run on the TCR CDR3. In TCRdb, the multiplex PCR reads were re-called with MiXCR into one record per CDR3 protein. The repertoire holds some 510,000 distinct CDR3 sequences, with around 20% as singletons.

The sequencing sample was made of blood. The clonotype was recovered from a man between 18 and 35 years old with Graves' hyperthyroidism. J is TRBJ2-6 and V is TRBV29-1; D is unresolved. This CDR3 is CSVDVGSGANVLTF. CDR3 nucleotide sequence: TGCAGCGTTGATGTGGGGTCTGGGGCCAACGTCCTGACTTTC. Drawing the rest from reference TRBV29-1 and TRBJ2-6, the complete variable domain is SAVISQKPSRDICQRGTSLTIQCQVDSQVTMMFWYRQQPGQSLTLIATANQGSEATYESGFVIDKFPISRPNLTFSTLTVSNMSPEDSSIYLCSVDVGSGANVLTFGAGSRLTVL.